Following are 14 T cell receptor beta chains from one sample sequenced in a study of T cell responses to AZD1222 COVID-19 vaccine. Data came from immunoSEQ multiplex PCR; TCRdb stores just in-frame clones and leaves some out. The sample contains more than 150,000 clones, roughly 93% of which appear only once. This material consisted of peripheral blood, taken on day 0 of AZD1222 vaccination. The source is an adult in good health.

In regard to this clone: At one end, the junction sequence differs from germline, possibly due to a read error. This chain uses TRBV2 with TRBJ1-2, with D uncertain. Germline CDR1 is SNHLY and CDR2 is FYNNEI. This CDR3 spans 14 amino acids. Here the CDR3 DNA reads TGTGCCAGCAGCGAAGGTCTGAACAATTATGGCTACACCTTC. Translation gives CASSEGLNNYGYTF.

The chain recombines TRBV6-1 with TRBJ2-7; no firm D call. V gave up 3 bases and J gave up 9 bases, with 15 bases separating them. The length of the CDR3 is 13 residues. From germline, CDR1 is MNHNS and CDR2 SASEGT. CDR3 sequence: CASSDRTVLAQYF. The CDR3 nucleotides read TGTGCCAGCAGTGATAGGACCGTTCTCGCGCAGTACTTC.

The CDR3 here is CASSQDGTHNYGYTF. The CDR3 bases are TGCGCCAGCAGCCAAGATGGCACTCACAACTATGGCTACACCTTC. The chain carries TRBV4-1 and TRBJ1-2, with D unclear. V was clipped by 0 bases and J by 2 bases, with 10 bases between them. Per the germline V gene, CDR1 is MGHRA and CDR2 is YSYEKL. This CDR3 has 15 residues.

The chain carries TRBV6-5 and TRBJ2-1, with 12 bases that match TRBD1. The CDR3 has 14 residues. V shed 8 bases, J shed 8 bases, and the junction held 7 bases outside the gene matches. Per the germline V gene, CDR1 is MNHEY and CDR2 is SVGAGI. Here the CDR3 reads CASRSGQGADEQFF. The CDR3, as DNA: TGTGCCAGCCGATCGGGACAGGGGGCCGATGAGCAGTTCTTC.

This chain joins TRBV23-1 and TRBJ1-2, with D possibly TRBD1 on 6 matching bases. TRBV23-1 is an ORF, and what it does is uncertain. The V end lost 4 bases, the J end lost 2 bases, and 14 bases lay between the germline ends. The CDR3 covers 15 residues. The CDR3, as DNA: TGCGCCAGCAGTCGACATAGGACAGCAAACTATGGCTACACCTTC. This gives the protein CASSRHRTANYGYTF.

The chain combines TRBV11-3 with TRBJ2-1; 8 nucleotides match TRBD2. This CDR3 region has 15 residues. J gave up 4 bases and V 3 bases, and 5 bases lay outside the gene matches. Germline CDR1 SGHNT, CDR2 YENEEA. CDR3 sequence: CASSFRASGYNEQFF. The CDR3 region has the DNA TGTGCCAGCAGCTTTAGGGCTAGCGGGTACAATGAGCAGTTCTTC.

The chain links TRBV4-1 to TRBJ2-7; D not certain. Germline CDR1 and CDR2: MGHRA and YSYEKL. V was pared by 1 base and J by 4 bases, with 17 bases between. The CDR3 extends over 16 amino acids. The CDR3 sequence is CASSQASQPIFYEQYF. CDR3 nucleotides: TGCGCCAGCAGCCAAGCTTCTCAACCGATATTTTACGAGCAGTACTTC.

CDR3 residues: CASSTGLAGGPSWETQYF. The CDR3 nucleotides are TGTGCCAGTAGTACGGGACTAGCGGGAGGGCCCTCTTGGGAGACCCAGTACTTC. The chain links TRBV19 to TRBJ2-5, with TRBD2 identical over 16 bases. This CDR3 contains 18 residues. Trimming removed 4 bases from V and 5 bases from J; junction bases left unmatched: 10. Germline CDR1 and CDR2: LNHDA and SQIVND (reference sequence).

With regard to this clone: This sample includes further DNA sequences coding for the same CDR3. The chain couples TRBV11-2 to TRBJ2-7; the match to TRBD1 covers 7 bases. The trim removed 1 base at V and 2 bases at J, leaving 2 bases unmatched. The germline V gene has CDR1 SGHAT and CDR2 FQNNGV. The CDR3 loop spans 14 amino acids. CDR3 amino acids: CASSLAGTAYEQYF. The CDR3 DNA sequence: TGTGCCAGCAGCTTAGCGGGGACAGCCTACGAGCAGTACTTC.

The chain links TRBV6-2 or TRBV6-3 to TRBJ2-7, with TRBD2 matching over 10 bases. Germline V CDR1 and CDR2: MNHEY, SVGEGT. The J segment lost 3 bases and the V segment lost 0 bases, leaving 5 bases of the junction unmatched. The CDR3 length is 16 residues. The CDR3, as DNA: TGTGCCAGCAGTTACTCGTTGACTAGCGGGCTCTACGAGCAGTACTTC. This translates into CASSYSLTSGLYEQYF.

This chain links TRBV7-2 with TRBJ2-5, with D unclear. The germline V and J ends were trimmed by 2 bases and 2 bases, with 12 bases remaining between them. The CDR3 is 15 amino acids. Germline CDR1 SGHTA, CDR2 FQGNSA. In DNA form, the CDR3 reads TGTGCCAGCAGCTTACCGTCGGCAATACAAGAGACCCAGTACTTC. Translating it yields CASSLPSAIQETQYF.

This chain uses TRBV5-5 with TRBJ2-7; 7 bases fit TRBD1. The V gene's germline CDR1 is SGHKS and CDR2 YYEKEE (reference sequence). The CDR3 loop spans 16 amino acids. The V gene end was trimmed by 4 bases and the J gene end by 0 bases; junction bases not matched to a gene: 10. CDR3 region: CASSTGTVLSSYEQYF. CDR3 DNA: TGTGCCAGCAGCACCGGGACAGTTCTAAGCTCCTACGAGCAGTACTTC.

The chain uses TRBV27 and TRBJ2-2; no clear D. The germline CDR1 and CDR2 sequences are MNHEY and SMNVEV (reference sequence). This CDR3 spans 12 amino acids. V gave up 3 bases and J gave up 6 bases, with 5 bases separating them. CDR3 bases: TGTGCCAGCAGTTTCTTTCCCGGGGAGCTGTTTTTT. Protein sequence: CASSFFPGELFF.

The chain links TRBV7-8 to TRBJ2-1; TRBD2 might be the D (6 bases). The V end was cut by 5 bases, the J end by 5 bases, with 16 bases between. The CDR3 contains 15 residues. In germline, CDR1 is SGHVS, CDR2 FQNEAQ. Here the CDR3 reads CASSQVVAGNNEQFF. The CDR3 DNA reads as TGTGCCAGCAGCCAGGTTGTGGCGGGGAACAATGAGCAGTTCTTC.